The 2 T cell receptor beta chains presented below share a single source sample, sequenced in a study of shared clonotypes between healthy human individuals. The assay was immunoSEQ multiplex PCR, and TCRdb's table has in-frame clones only and misses some. The data hold 400,000 or so clones, with 95% to 97% observed a single time. Sequencing was performed on memory CD8+ T cells sorted from blood. Documented subset: CD45RO+ cells pooled with CCR7-negative TemRA cells. The receptors here all came from a man aged 25 to 45 in good health.

The chain is built from TRBV27 and TRBJ2-7, with 7 bases fitting TRBD1. Germline CDR1 MNHEY, CDR2 SMNVEV (reference sequence). The CDR3 length is 14 residues. The J segment lost 0 bases and the V segment lost 4 bases, leaving 3 bases of the junction unmatched. CDR3 protein: CASSWTGNSYEQYF. The CDR3 DNA is TGTGCCAGCAGTTGGACAGGAAACTCCTACGAGCAGTACTTC.

The genes are TRBV29-1 and TRBJ2-5; 9 bases line up with TRBD1. The trim removed 4 bases at V and 6 bases at J, leaving 6 bases unmatched. The CDR3 covers 13 residues. Germline V CDR1 and CDR2: SQVTM, ANQGSEA. The CDR3 loop reads CSVAAGQGKTQYF. In nucleotides, the CDR3 is TGCAGCGTTGCGGCGGGACAGGGAAAGACCCAGTACTTC.